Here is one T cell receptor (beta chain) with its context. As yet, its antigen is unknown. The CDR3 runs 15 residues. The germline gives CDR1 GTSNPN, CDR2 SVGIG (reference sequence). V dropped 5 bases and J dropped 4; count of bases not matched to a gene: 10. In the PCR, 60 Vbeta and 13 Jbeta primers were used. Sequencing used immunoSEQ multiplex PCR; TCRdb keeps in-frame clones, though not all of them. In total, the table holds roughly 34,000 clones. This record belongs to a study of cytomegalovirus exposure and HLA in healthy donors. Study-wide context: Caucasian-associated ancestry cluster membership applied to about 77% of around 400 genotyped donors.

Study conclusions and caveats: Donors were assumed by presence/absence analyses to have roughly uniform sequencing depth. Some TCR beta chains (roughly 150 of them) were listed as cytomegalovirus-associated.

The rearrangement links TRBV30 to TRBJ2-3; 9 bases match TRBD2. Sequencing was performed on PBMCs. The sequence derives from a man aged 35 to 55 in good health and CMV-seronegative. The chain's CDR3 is CAWGPAGGLPDTQYF. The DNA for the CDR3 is TGTGCCTGGGGGCCGGCGGGAGGGCTCCCAGATACGCAGTATTTT.